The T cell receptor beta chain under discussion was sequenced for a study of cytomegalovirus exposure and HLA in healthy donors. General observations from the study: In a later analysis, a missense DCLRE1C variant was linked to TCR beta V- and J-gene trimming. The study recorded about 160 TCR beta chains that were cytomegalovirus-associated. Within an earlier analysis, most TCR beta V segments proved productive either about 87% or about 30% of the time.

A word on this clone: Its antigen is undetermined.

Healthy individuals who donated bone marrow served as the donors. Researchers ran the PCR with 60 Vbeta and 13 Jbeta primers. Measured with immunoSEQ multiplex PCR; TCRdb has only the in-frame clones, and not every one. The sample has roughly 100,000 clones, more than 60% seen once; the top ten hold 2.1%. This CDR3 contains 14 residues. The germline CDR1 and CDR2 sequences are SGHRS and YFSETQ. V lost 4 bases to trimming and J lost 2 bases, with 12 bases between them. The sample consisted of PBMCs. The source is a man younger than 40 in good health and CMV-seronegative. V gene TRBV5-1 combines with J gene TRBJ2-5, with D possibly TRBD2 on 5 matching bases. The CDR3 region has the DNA TGCGCCAGCAGCACGGTCTCGGGGCAAGAGACCCAGTACTTC. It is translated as CASSTVSGQETQYF.